Listed below are T cell receptor beta chains from one sample, sequenced in a study of control samples from healthy donors and cancer patients. TCRdb keeps only in-frame clones here, not all; method: immunoSEQ multiplex PCR. Of about 95,000 clones in the sample, just over 90% were seen once. Input material: blood. Receptors originate from a woman in her twenties or thirties in good health. CDR3s include the opening cysteine and the closing phenylalanine or tryptophan. A D gene is named only where the DNA matches it firmly. For some rows the clone size is stated as once, few or many, or as a class when expanded; others skip it.

.	TRBV5-1	.	TRBJ1-6	14	CASSLGGIGSPLHF	TGCGCCAGCAGCTTGGGGGGAATCGGCTCACCCCTCCACTTT
once	TRBV19	TRBD2	TRBJ2-6	16	CASREAGGLGANVLTF	TGTGCCAGTAGAGAAGCGGGGGGGCTCGGGGCCAACGTCCTGACTTTC
.	TRBV18	.	TRBJ1-1	14	CASSLEALNTEAFF	TGTGCCAGCTCCCTTGAGGCCTTGAACACTGAAGCTTTCTTT
.	TRBV5-4	TRBD1	TRBJ1-1	13	CASSLGWTGLAFF	TGTGCCAGCAGCTTGGGGTGGACAGGGCTGGCTTTCTTT
.	TRBV7-9	.	TRBJ1-1	15	CASSLRKGLNTEAFF	TGTGCCAGCAGCTTGCGGAAGGGACTGAACACTGAAGCTTTCTTT
.	TRBV11-2	TRBD1	TRBJ2-1	14	CASSSGTGGFEQFF	TGTGCCAGCAGCTCCGGGACAGGGGGCTTCGAGCAGTTCTTC
.	TRBV5-1	.	TRBJ2-5	15	CASSLAPGPEETQYF	TGCGCCAGCAGTCTGGCCCCGGGGCCCGAAGAGACCCAGTACTTC
once	TRBV3-1/TRBV3-2	TRBD1	TRBJ2-5	14	CASRTGGRGETQYF	TGTGCCAGCAGAACAGGGGGCAGGGGAGAGACCCAGTACTTC
few	TRBV24-1	.	TRBJ2-2	16	CATSDNTGRDTGELFF	TGTGCCACCAGTGATAATACAGGGAGGGACACCGGGGAGCTGTTTTTT
once	TRBV27	.	TRBJ1-5	16	CASSFSHTGLSQPQHF	TGTGCCAGCAGTTTCTCGCACACAGGGCTGAGTCAGCCCCAGCATTTT
.	TRBV12-3/TRBV12-4	.	TRBJ1-2	11	CASRQNYGYTF	TGTGCCAGTCGACAGAACTATGGCTACACCTTC
many	TRBV19	TRBD2	TRBJ2-5	13	CASSREGRETQYF	TGTGCCAGTAGTAGGGAGGGGAGAGAGACCCAGTACTTC
.	TRBV3-1/TRBV3-2	.	TRBJ2-3	12	CASSHRTDTQYF	TGTGCCAGCAGCCACCGCACAGATACGCAGTATTTT
.	TRBV3-1/TRBV3-2	.	TRBJ2-2	16	CASSPRQGMGTGELFF	TGTGCCAGCAGCCCACGTCAGGGGATGGGCACCGGGGAGCTGTTTTTT
.	TRBV27	.	TRBJ1-2	16	CASSRGSPLRNYGYTF	TGTGCCAGCAGCCGCGGAAGTCCCTTACGTAACTATGGCTACACCTTC
.	TRBV18	.	TRBJ1-4	12	CASSSDRFQLFF	TGTGCCAGCTCTTCTGACAGATTTCAACTGTTTTTT
.	TRBV14	TRBD1	TRBJ1-1	13	CASSGRYRGEAFF	TGTGCCAGCAGCGGACGGTACAGGGGGGAAGCTTTCTTT
.	TRBV6-6	.	TRBJ1-1	14	CASRAGGISTEAFF	TGTGCCAGCAGGGCGGGGGGGATTAGCACTGAAGCTTTCTTT
once	TRBV6-5	.	TRBJ1-1	13	CASNGHMNTEAFF	TGTGCCAGCAATGGGCACATGAACACTGAAGCTTTCTTT
.	TRBV28	.	TRBJ1-4	14	CASSSADGNEKLFF	TGTGCCAGCAGTTCAGCAGATGGAAATGAAAAACTGTTTTTT
.	TRBV7-2	TRBD2	TRBJ2-3	19	CASSPGLAGVFGLEDTQYF	TGTGCCAGCAGCCCGGGACTAGCGGGGGTCTTCGGCTTAGAGGATACGCAGTATTTT
.	TRBV19	.	TRBJ2-7	15	CASSMVLGRNGEQYF	TGTGCCAGTAGTATGGTGCTGGGTCGGAATGGTGAGCAGTACTTC
.	TRBV7-9	TRBD1	TRBJ2-4	15	CASSFGQGSWDIQYF	TGTGCCAGCAGCTTTGGACAGGGCTCTTGGGACATTCAGTACTTC
.	TRBV7-9	TRBD1	TRBJ1-2	14	CASSWPQTGYGYTF	TGTGCCAGCAGCTGGCCTCAGACAGGGTATGGCTACACCTTC
.	TRBV6-1	.	TRBJ2-4	19	CASSEAQYSLREAKNIQYF	TGTGCCAGCAGTGAAGCGCAATACAGCCTCAGGGAGGCCAAAAACATTCAGTACTTC
.	TRBV5-1	TRBD2	TRBJ2-1	18	CASSLGLAGFFFADEQFF	TGCGCCAGCAGCCTAGGACTAGCGGGATTTTTTTTCGCGGATGAGCAGTTCTTC
.	TRBV6-5	TRBD1	TRBJ2-7	14	CASQGQHTSYEQYF	TGTGCCAGCCAGGGACAGCACACTTCCTACGAGCAGTACTTC